This paragraph reports one T cell receptor beta chain. Antigen: not known. Antigen-specific CD4+ T cell clonotypes were called by their expansion after viral peptide-pool culture in ViraFEST. Culturing for roughly 9 days preceded CD4+ T cell isolation. All study participants received two doses of BNT162b2 or mRNA-1273 vaccine. The culture medium for 1.5 million to 2 million PBMC per well included around 10 IU/ml IL-2 and 8.5 to 10 ug/ml peptides. V lost 0 bases, J lost 0 bases, and 18 bases lay in between. Germline loops: CDR1 LNHDA, CDR2 SQIVND (reference sequence). The CDR3 has 20 residues. The repertoire was sequenced with immunoSEQ multiplex PCR; TCRdb's copy has only in-frame clones and lacks some. The sample consists of tens of thousands of clones, over 80% of them appearing once. This sample is drawn from a study of vaccination effects on CD4 cells after COVID-19. Points from the study as a whole: Recruitment yielded few convalescent patients, and the study had no early post-infection timepoints.

Material: CD4+ T cells from PBMCs cultured with SARS-CoV-2 spike peptides, obtained after COVID-19 vaccination. The sequence derives from a human donor who received a COVID-19 vaccine. Some clones in this sample may be carry-over from other donors' samples. The chain has TRBV19 and TRBJ2-6; perhaps TRBD1 as D (8 bases). As DNA, the CDR3 is TGTGCCAGTAGTATAGATCTGCGGGGGACAGGTCGCTCTGGGGCCAACGTCCTGACTTTC. It yields the protein CASSIDLRGTGRSGANVLTF.